Listed below are T cell receptor beta chains from one sample, sequenced in a study of cytomegalovirus exposure and HLA in healthy donors. Libraries were prepared by immunoSEQ multiplex PCR; TCRdb keeps only in-frame clonotypes and omits some of them. The sample holds about 150,000 clones, 75% seen once. Sequencing used PBMCs. These receptor sequences come from a man younger than 45 in good health and CMV-seronegative. Both conserved end residues are part of each CDR3. The D gene is left open where the match is weak. Size values are once, few and many counts, or a class for expanded clones, and some rows have none.

DNA: TGTGCCAGCAGCCCCACGTTTGGGACAGGGGGCGAAGACGAGCAGTACTTC; CDR3: CASSPTFGTGGEDEQYF; size: once; V: TRBV14; D: TRBD1; J: TRBJ2-7
DNA: TGTGCCAGCCGCTGGGACAGTAACTATGGCTACACCTTC; CDR3: CASRWDSNYGYTF; size: -; V: TRBV2; D: TRBD1; J: TRBJ1-2
DNA: TGTGCCAGCAGCTTACAGCAGGGCTATGAGCAGTTCTTC; CDR3: CASSLQQGYEQFF; size: -; V: TRBV11-2; D: -; J: TRBJ2-1
DNA: TGTGCCAGCAGCTCCCAGGGGGCGAGGACAGATACGCAGTATTTT; CDR3: CASSSQGARTDTQYF; size: -; V: TRBV7-6; D: TRBD1; J: TRBJ2-3
DNA: TGTGCCAGCTCACCACCCGCAGGGGGCGGCACTGAAGCTTTCTTT; CDR3: CASSPPAGGGTEAFF; size: -; V: TRBV18; D: TRBD1; J: TRBJ1-1
DNA: TGTGCCAGCAGTTACTCGCATAGGGGTGACGAGACCCAGTACTTC; CDR3: CASSYSHRGDETQYF; size: -; V: TRBV6-5; D: -; J: TRBJ2-5
DNA: TGTGCCAGCAGCTTGGGGGCGGGAGGGGGTCTAGATACGCAGTATTTT; CDR3: CASSLGAGGGLDTQYF; size: -; V: TRBV5-4; D: TRBD2; J: TRBJ2-3
DNA: TGTGCCAGCAGTCCGAGCGACAGCCGACCAGATGGCTACACCTTC; CDR3: CASSPSDSRPDGYTF; size: -; V: TRBV6-1; D: -; J: TRBJ1-2
DNA: TGCGCCAGCAGCTCAGGAGATACGCAGTATTTT; CDR3: CASSSGDTQYF; size: -; V: TRBV5-1; D: -; J: TRBJ2-3
DNA: TGCAGCGTTGAAGAGAGGAACACTGAAGCTTTCTTT; CDR3: CSVEERNTEAFF; size: -; V: TRBV29-1; D: -; J: TRBJ1-1
DNA: TGTGCCAGCAGAATGAAATCCAGGGGGCGAGGCGTGAACACTGAAGCTTTCTTT; CDR3: CASRMKSRGRGVNTEAFF; size: -; V: TRBV28; D: TRBD1; J: TRBJ1-1
DNA: TGTGCCAGCAGATCGGGACTCTTAAACACCGGGGAGCTGTTTTTT; CDR3: CASRSGLLNTGELFF; size: -; V: TRBV7-7; D: -; J: TRBJ2-2